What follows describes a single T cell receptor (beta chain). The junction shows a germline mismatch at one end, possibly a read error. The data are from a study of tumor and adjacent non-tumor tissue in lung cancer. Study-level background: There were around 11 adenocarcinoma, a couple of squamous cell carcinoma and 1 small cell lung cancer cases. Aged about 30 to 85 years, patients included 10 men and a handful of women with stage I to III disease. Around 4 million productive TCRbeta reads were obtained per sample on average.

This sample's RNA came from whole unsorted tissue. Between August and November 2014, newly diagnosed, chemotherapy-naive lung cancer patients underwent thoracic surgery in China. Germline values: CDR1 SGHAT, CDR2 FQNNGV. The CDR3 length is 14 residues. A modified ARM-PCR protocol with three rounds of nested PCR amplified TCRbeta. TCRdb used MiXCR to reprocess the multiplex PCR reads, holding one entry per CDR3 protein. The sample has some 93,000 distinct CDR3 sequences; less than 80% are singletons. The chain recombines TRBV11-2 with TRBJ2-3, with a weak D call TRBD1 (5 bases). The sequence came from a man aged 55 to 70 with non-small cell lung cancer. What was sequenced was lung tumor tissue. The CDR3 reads CASSHRTPTTTQYF. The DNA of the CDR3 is TGCGCCAGCAGCCACAGGACCCCTACGACTACGCAGTATTTT. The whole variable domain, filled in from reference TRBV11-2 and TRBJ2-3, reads EAGVAQSPRYKIIEKRQSVAFWCNPISGHATLYWYQQILGQGPKLLIQFQNNGVVDDSQLPKDRFSAERLKGVDSTLKIQPAKLEDSAVYLCASSHRTPTTTQYFGPGTRLTVL.